The 7 T cell receptor beta chains in this list originate from one sample, sequenced in a study of OX40 agonist ivuxolimab in advanced cancers. Profiling relied on immunoSEQ multiplex PCR, and the TCRdb table lists in-frame clones only, not all of them. There are 73,000 or so clones in the sample; more than 75% occur only once, and 0.55% to 0.7% lies in the top ten. Sequenced material: CD4+ or CD8+ T cells sorted from blood, taken in a trial of the OX40 agonist ivuxolimab. These receptors were taken from an adult with an advanced solid tumor such as melanoma, head and neck, liver or kidney cancer.

V gene TRBV28 combines with J gene TRBJ1-1, with TRBD1 matching over 10 bases. Germline V gene lookup returns CDR1 MDHEN and CDR2 SYDVKM. The CDR3 loop spans 15 amino acids. The V gene end was trimmed by 4 bases and the J gene end by 5 bases; junction bases not matched to a gene: 7. This chain's CDR3 is CASSSKGQGWTEAFF. CDR3 coding DNA: TGTGCCAGCAGTTCAAAGGGACAGGGGTGGACTGAAGCTTTCTTT.

The rearrangement uses TRBV19 and TRBJ1-3, with 7 bases aligning to TRBD1. This CDR3 spans 14 amino acids. The germline V gene has CDR1 LNHDA and CDR2 SQIVND (reference sequence). The junction had 2 bases not matched to a gene; V was cut back by 4 bases and J by 2 bases. CDR3 nucleotides: TGTGCCAGTAGTAACAGGGGCACTGGAAACACCATATATTTT. It is translated as CASSNRGTGNTIYF.

This sequence joins TRBV5-1 and TRBJ1-6, with 9 positions matching TRBD1. This CDR3 contains 17 residues. The germline gives CDR1 SGHRS, CDR2 YFSETQ. The J segment lost 7 bases and the V segment lost 2 bases, leaving 10 bases of the junction unmatched. The CDR3 nucleotides read TGCGCCAGCAGCTTTATAACAGGGGGCCAGGGGAATTCACCCCTCCACTTT. Protein product: CASSFITGGQGNSPLHF.

This chain joins TRBV6-5 and TRBJ2-7; D is unresolved. V dropped 8 bases and J dropped 4 bases, with 15 bases sitting between them. The length of the CDR3 is 13 residues. From germline, CDR1 is MNHEY and CDR2 SVGAGI. The CDR3 nucleotides are TGTGCCAGCCTTCGGAGTTCCTCGTACGAGCAGTACTTC. Its translation: CASLRSSSYEQYF.

This chain uses TRBV6-1 with TRBJ1-3; D remains unclear. Trimming removed 2 bases from V and 1 base from J, with 3 bases in between. This CDR3 region has 13 residues. The germline V gene encodes CDR1 MNHNS and CDR2 SASEGT. CDR3 sequence: CASSELSGNTIYF. For the CDR3, the DNA is TGTGCCAGCAGTGAACTGTCTGGAAACACCATATATTTT.

The CDR3 spells CSAEGADTQYF. The CDR3 coding sequence is TGCAGTGCTGAGGGGGCAGATACGCAGTATTTT. V usage is TRBV20-1 and J usage is TRBJ2-3, with D perhaps TRBD1 (6 bases). CDR3 length: 11 amino acids. The ends were cut back, 5 bases at V and 4 bases at J, with 7 bases in the middle. CDR1 is DFQATT, CDR2 SNEGSKA, per germline (reference sequence).

V usage is TRBV27 and J usage is TRBJ2-1; TRBD2 matches at 7 bases. There are 16 residues in the CDR3. V shed 2 bases, J shed 6 bases, and the junction held 10 bases outside the gene matches. Per the germline V gene, CDR1 is MNHEY and CDR2 is SMNVEV (reference sequence). The CDR3 here is CASSLNGLAVLNEQFF. The CDR3 coding sequence is TGTGCCAGCAGTTTAAATGGCCTAGCGGTACTCAATGAGCAGTTCTTC.